The clone carrying this TCR beta chain was counted once. What it binds is not known. This sample was taken from a study of T cell repertoires in cytomegalovirus infection. Overall study context: The public TCR beta signatures pointed to both CMV infection and matching HLA type.

TCRdb fed the reads into MiXCR, producing one record per CDR3 protein. The repertoire holds around 120,000 distinct CDR3 sequences, 35% to 50% seen once, with just under 75% in the top ten. Notes on the study in general: Across the ex vivo response, the dominant clonotypes were HLA-C-restricted CMV-specific TCR beta clonotypes.

V was pared by 6 bases and J by 3 bases, with 15 bases between. CDR1 LNHDA and CDR2 SQIVND come from the germline V gene (reference sequence). The CDR3 has 15 amino acids. The sample in question was CD8+ T cells from cultured PBMCs, obtained from culture after CMV antigen stimulation. This chain joins TRBV19 and TRBJ2-1, with D possibly TRBD1 on 6 matching bases. The receptor's source is a human donor in good health (CMV status not recorded). Some clones in this sample may be carry-over from other donors' samples. CDR3 nucleotides: TGTGCCAGTAGCACCGGACAGATCGGCTACAATGAGCAGTTCTTC. Encoded protein: CASSTGQIGYNEQFF.